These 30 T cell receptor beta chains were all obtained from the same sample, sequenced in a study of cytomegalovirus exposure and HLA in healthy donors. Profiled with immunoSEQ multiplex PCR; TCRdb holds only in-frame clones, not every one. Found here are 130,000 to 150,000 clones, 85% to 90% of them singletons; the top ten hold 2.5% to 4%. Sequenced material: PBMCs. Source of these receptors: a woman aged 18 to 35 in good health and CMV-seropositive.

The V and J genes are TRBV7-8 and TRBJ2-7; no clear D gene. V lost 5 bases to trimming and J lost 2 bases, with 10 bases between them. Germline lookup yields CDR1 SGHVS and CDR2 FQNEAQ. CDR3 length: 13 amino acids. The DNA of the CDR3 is TGTGCCAGCAGCCCAAGCACAGCCTACGAGCAGTACTTC. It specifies CASSPSTAYEQYF.

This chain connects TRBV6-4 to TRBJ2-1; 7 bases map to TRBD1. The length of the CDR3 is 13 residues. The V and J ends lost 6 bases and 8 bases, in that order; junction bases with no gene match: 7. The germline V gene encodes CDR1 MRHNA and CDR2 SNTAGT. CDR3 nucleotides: TGTGCCAGCAGCCGCGACAGGGAAGATGAGCAGTTCTTC. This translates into CASSRDREDEQFF.

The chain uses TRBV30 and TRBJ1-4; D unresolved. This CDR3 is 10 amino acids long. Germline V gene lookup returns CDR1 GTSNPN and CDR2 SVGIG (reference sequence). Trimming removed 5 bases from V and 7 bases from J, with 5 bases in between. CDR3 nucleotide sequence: TGTGCCTGGGGCGGTGAAAAACTGTTTTTT. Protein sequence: CAWGGEKLFF.

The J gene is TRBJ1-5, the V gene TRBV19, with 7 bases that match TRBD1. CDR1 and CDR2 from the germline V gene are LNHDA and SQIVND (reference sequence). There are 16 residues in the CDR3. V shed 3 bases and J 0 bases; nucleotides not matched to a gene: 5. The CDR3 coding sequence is TGTGCCAGTAGTATCCGACAGGGCTATAGCAATCAGCCCCAGCATTTT. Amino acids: CASSIRQGYSNQPQHF.

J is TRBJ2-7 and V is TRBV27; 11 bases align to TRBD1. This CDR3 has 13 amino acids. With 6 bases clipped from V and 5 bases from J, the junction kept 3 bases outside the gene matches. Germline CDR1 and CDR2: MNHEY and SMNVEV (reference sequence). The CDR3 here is CASRRTGGHEQYF. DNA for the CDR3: TGTGCCAGCAGGCGGACAGGGGGCCACGAGCAGTACTTC.

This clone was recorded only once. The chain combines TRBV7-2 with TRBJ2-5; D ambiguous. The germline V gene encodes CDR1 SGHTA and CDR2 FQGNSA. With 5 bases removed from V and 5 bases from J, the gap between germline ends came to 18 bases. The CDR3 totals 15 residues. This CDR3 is CASSARMLSGETQYF. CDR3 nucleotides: TGTGCCAGCAGCGCGAGGATGTTAAGTGGGGAGACCCAGTACTTC.

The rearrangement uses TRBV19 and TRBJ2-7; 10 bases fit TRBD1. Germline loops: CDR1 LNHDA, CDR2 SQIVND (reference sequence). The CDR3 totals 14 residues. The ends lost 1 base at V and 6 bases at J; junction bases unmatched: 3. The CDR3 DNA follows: TGTGCCAGTAGTATAGGGGACAGGGGACTCGAGCAGTACTTC. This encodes CASSIGDRGLEQYF.

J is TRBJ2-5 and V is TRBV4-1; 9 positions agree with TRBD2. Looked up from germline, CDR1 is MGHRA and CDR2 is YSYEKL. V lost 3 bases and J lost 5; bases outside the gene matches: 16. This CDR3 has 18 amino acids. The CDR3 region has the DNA TGCGCCAGCAGCCAGGATCTTAGCGGGAGCTCAGTGCGGGAGACCCAGTACTTC. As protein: CASSQDLSGSSVRETQYF.

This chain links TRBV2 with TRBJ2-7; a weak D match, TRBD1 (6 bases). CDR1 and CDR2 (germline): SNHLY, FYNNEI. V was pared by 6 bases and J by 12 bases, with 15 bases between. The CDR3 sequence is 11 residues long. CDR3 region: CASSVRDIRYF. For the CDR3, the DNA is TGTGCCAGCAGCGTCCGGGACATTCGGTACTTC. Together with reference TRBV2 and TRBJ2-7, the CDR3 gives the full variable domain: EPEVTQTPSHQVTQMGQEVILRCVPISNHLYFYWYRQILGQKVEFLVSFYNNEISEKSEIFDDQFSVERPDGSNFTLKIRSTKLEDSAMYFCASSVRDIRYFGPGTRLTVT.

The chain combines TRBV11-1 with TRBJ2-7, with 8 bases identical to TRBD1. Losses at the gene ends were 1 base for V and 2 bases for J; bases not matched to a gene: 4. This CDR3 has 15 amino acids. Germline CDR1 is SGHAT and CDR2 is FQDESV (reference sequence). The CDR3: CASSLVAGGTYEQYF. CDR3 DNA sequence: TGTGCCAGCAGCTTAGTAGCAGGGGGCACCTACGAGCAGTACTTC.

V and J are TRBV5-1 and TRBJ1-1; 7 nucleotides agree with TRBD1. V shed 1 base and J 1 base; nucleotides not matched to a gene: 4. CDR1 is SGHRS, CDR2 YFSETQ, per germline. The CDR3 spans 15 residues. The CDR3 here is CASSLRGGENTEAFF. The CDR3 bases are TGCGCCAGCAGCTTGCGAGGGGGCGAGAACACTGAAGCTTTCTTT. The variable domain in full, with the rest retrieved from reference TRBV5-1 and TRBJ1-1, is KAGVTQTPRYLIKTRGQQVTLSCSPISGHRSVSWYQQTPGQGLQFLFEYFSETQRNKGNFPGRFSGRQFSNSRSEMNVSTLELGDSALYLCASSLRGGENTEAFFGQGTRLTVV.

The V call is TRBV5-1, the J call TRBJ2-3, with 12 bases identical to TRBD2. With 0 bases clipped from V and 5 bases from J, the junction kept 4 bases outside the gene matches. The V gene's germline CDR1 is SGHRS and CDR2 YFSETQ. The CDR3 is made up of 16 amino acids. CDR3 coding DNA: TGCGCCAGCAGCTTGGACGGACTAGCGGGAATAGATACGCAGTATTTT. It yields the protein CASSLDGLAGIDTQYF. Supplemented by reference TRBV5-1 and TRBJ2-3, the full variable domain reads KAGVTQTPRYLIKTRGQQVTLSCSPISGHRSVSWYQQTPGQGLQFLFEYFSETQRNKGNFPGRFSGRQFSNSRSEMNVSTLELGDSALYLCASSLDGLAGIDTQYFGPGTRLTVL.

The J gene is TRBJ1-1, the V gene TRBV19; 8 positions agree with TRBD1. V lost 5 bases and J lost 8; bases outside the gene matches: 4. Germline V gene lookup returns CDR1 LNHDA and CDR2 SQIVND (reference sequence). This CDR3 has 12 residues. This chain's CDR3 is CASSAYRGEAFF. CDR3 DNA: TGTGCCAGTAGTGCCTACAGGGGGGAAGCTTTCTTT.

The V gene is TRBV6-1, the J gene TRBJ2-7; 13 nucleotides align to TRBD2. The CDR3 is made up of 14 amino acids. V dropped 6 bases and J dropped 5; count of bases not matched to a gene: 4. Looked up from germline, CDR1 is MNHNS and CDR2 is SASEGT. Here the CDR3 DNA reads TGTGCCAGCAGGGGACTAGCGGGACGCGACGAGCAGTACTTC. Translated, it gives CASRGLAGRDEQYF.

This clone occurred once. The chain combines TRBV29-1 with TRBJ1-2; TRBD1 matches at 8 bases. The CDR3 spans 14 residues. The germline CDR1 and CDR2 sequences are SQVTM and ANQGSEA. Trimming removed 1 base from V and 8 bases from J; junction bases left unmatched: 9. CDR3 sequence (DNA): TGCAGCGTTGAAGCCACGGACAGGGTGGAGGGCTACACCTTC. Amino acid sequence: CSVEATDRVEGYTF.

The CDR3 DNA reads as TGTGCCAGCAGCTCCATGAGCGGGAGGGCCTACAATGAGCAGTTCTTC. This encodes CASSSMSGRAYNEQFF. V usage is TRBV7-9 and J usage is TRBJ2-1; the match to TRBD2 covers 10 bases. V shed 4 bases, J shed 2 bases, and the junction held 5 bases outside the gene matches. The CDR3 is 16 amino acids. Germline V gives CDR1 SEHNR, CDR2 FQNEAQ (reference sequence).

The CDR3, as DNA: TGTGCCAGCAGCTTAGCTGGGACAGGGATAGAGACCCAGTACTTC. It encodes CASSLAGTGIETQYF. The chain employs TRBV7-2 and TRBJ2-5; TRBD1 matches 9 bases. There are 15 residues in the CDR3. The ends lost 0 bases at V and 4 bases at J; junction bases unmatched: 3. Germline values: CDR1 SGHTA, CDR2 FQGNSA.

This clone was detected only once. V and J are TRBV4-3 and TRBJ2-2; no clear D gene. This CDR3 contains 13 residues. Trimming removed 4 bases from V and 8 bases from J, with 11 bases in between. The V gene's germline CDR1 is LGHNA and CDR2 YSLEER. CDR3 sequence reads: CASSLSSVGELFF. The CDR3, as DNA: TGCGCCAGCAGCCTTTCTTCTGTGGGGGAGCTGTTTTTT.

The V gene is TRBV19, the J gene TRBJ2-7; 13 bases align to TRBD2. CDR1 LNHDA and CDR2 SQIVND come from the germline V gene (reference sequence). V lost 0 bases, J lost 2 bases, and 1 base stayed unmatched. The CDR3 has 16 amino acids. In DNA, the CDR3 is TGTGCCAGTAGTATAGAGGGACTAGCGGGGACCTACGAGCAGTACTTC. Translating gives CASSIEGLAGTYEQYF.

In DNA form, the CDR3 reads TGTGCCAGCAGTCTTCTCCGGGGGAATGAAGCTTTCTTT. Amino acids: CASSLLRGNEAFF. V and J are TRBV28 and TRBJ1-1, with D possibly matching TRBD1 (5 bases). The ends were cut back, 5 bases at V and 7 bases at J, with 14 bases in the middle. This CDR3 spans 13 amino acids. Germline CDR1 reads MDHEN; CDR2 reads SYDVKM.

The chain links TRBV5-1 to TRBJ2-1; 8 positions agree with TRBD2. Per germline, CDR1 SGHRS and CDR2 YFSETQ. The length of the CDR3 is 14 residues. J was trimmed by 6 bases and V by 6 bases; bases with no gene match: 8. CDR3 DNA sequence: TGCGCCAGCAAGACGGGAGGGCCGGGCAATGAGCAGTTCTTC. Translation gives CASKTGGPGNEQFF.

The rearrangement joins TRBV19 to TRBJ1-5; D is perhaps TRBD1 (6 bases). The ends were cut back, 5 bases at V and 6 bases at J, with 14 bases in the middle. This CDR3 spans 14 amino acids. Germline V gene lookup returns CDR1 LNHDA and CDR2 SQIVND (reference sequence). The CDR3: CASSANRVSQPQHF. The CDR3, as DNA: TGTGCCAGTAGTGCCAACAGGGTTAGTCAGCCCCAGCATTTT.

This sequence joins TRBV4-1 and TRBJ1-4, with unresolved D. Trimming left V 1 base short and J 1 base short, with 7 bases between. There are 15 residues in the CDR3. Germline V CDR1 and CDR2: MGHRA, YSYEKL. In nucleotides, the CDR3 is TGCGCCAGCAGCCAAGTGGCCAAAACTAATGAAAAACTGTTTTTT. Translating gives CASSQVAKTNEKLFF.

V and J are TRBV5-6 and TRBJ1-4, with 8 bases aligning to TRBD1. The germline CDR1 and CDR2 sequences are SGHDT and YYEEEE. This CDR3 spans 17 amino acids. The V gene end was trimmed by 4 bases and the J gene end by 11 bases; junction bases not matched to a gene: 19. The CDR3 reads CASSEGTGLRQVEKLFF. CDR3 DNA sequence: TGTGCCAGCAGCGAAGGGACAGGACTACGCCAGGTGGAGAAACTGTTTTTT.

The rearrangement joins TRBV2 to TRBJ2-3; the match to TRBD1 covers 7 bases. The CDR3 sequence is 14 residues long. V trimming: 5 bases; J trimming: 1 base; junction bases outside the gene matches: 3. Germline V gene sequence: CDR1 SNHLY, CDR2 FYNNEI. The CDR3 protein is CASSSDRGTDTQYF. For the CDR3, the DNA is TGTGCCAGCAGTTCCGACAGGGGCACAGATACGCAGTATTTT. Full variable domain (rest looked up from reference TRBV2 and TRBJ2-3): EPEVTQTPSHQVTQMGQEVILRCVPISNHLYFYWYRQILGQKVEFLVSFYNNEISEKSEIFDDQFSVERPDGSNFTLKIRSTKLEDSAMYFCASSSDRGTDTQYFGPGTRLTVL.

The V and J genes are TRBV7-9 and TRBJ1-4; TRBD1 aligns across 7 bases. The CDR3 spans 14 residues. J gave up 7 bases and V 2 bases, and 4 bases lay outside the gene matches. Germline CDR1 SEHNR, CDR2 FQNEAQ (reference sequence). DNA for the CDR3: TGTGCCAGCAGCTTAAGACAGGGTACTGAAAAACTGTTTTTT. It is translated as CASSLRQGTEKLFF.

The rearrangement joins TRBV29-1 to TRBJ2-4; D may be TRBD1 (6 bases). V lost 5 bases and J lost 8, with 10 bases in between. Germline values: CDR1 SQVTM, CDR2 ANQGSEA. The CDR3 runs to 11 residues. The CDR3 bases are TGCAGCGTTCTACAGGGCTACATTCAGTACTTC. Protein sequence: CSVLQGYIQYF. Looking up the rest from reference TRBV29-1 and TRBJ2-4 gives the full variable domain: SAVISQKPSRDICQRGTSLTIQCQVDSQVTMMFWYRQQPGQSLTLIATANQGSEATYESGFVIDKFPISRPNLTFSTLTVSNMSPEDSSIYLCSVLQGYIQYFGAGTRLSVL.

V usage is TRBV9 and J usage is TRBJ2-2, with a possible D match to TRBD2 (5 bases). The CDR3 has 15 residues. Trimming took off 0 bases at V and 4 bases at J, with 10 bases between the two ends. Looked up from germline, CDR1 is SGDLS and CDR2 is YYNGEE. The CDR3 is CASSVGVASTGELFF. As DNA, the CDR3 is TGTGCCAGCAGCGTAGGGGTAGCGAGCACCGGGGAGCTGTTTTTT. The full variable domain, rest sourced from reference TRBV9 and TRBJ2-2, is DSGVTQTPKHLITATGQRVTLRCSPRSGDLSVYWYQQSLDQGLQFLIQYYNGEERAKGNILERFSAQQFPDLHSELNLSSLELGDSALYFCASSVGVASTGELFFGEGSRLTVL.

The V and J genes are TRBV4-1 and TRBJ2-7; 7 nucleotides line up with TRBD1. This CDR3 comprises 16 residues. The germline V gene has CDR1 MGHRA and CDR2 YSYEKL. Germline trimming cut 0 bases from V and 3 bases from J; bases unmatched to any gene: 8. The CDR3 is CASSQEGRTGFYEQYF. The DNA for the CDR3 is TGCGCCAGCAGCCAAGAGGGCAGGACAGGATTCTACGAGCAGTACTTC.

CDR3 residues: CASSPTGLASEQYF. The DNA for the CDR3 is TGTGCCAGCAGCCCGACCGGGTTAGCTTCCGAGCAGTACTTC. V usage is TRBV7-9 and J usage is TRBJ2-7; D is uncertain. Trimming cost V 5 bases and J 6 bases, with 17 bases left between them. Germline V gene sequence: CDR1 SEHNR, CDR2 FQNEAQ (reference sequence). The CDR3 runs to 14 residues.